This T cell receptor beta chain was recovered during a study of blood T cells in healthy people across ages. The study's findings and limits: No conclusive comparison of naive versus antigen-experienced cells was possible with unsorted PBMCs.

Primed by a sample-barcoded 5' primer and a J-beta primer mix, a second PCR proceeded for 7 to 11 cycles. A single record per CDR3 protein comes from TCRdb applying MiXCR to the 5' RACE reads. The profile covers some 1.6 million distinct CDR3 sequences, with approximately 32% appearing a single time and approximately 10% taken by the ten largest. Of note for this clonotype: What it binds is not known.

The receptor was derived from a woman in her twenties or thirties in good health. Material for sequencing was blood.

The CDR3 loop is CASSQGSSNEQFF. The CDR3 DNA reads as TGTGCCAGCAGCCAAGGGTCCAGCAATGAGCAGTTCTTC. The chain links TRBV7-2 to TRBJ2-1; D gene ambiguous. Trimming left V 5 bases short and J 6 bases short, with 11 bases between. CDR1 and CDR2 from the germline V gene are SGHTA and FQGNSA. This CDR3 has 13 residues.